The sequence of this TCR beta chain was determined in a study of blood T cells in healthy people across ages. Concerning this clonotype itself: What it recognizes is unknown.

It was with a sample-barcoded 5' primer and a J-beta primer mix that a second PCR of about 7 to 12 cycles was run. In TCRdb, the 5' RACE reads were re-called with MiXCR into one record per CDR3 protein. The sample has approximately 2,000,000 distinct CDR3 sequences, about 39% seen once. Study-wide results and caveats: Observed TCR beta diversity per million T cells went down as age went up. This fall followed a roughly linear course with age. Naive and antigen-experienced cells could not be conclusively compared, given unsorted PBMCs.

The sequence came from a human donor in good health. Sequenced: blood.

The CDR3 DNA is TGTGCCAGCAGCCAAGACAGGCTGACTGGAAACACCATATATTTT. The encoded protein is CASSQDRLTGNTIYF. V usage is TRBV4-2 and J usage is TRBJ1-3; D remains ambiguous. Germline loops: CDR1 LGHNA, CDR2 YNFKEQ. CDR3 length: 15 residues. V was shortened by 0 bases and J by 2 bases, with 8 bases between the two germline ends.